This T cell receptor beta chain came from a study of yellow fever vaccine responses in identical twins (dated 2018 in TCRdb). Describing the broader study: In the study, vaccine-responding T cell clones were precisely tracked in identical twins. Beyond this particular receptor, the publication reports: According to the authors, in identical twins the way T cells responded to vaccination appeared partly convergent and partly personalized.

Remarks on this clonotype: Its antigen is unknown. Base qualities are not recorded, but no much larger clone differs from it by a single base.

Counted from cysteine to phenylalanine, this CDR3 has 14 amino acids. The CDR3 DNA has 42 bases and is translated from base 1. CDR1 is given as DFQATT and CDR2 as SNEGSKA, both from the germline V gene (reference sequence). V lost 5 bases and J lost 5 bases, and the count of bases not matched to a germline gene is 5. Libraries were prepared through RT-PCR. Sequencing relied on an Illumina HiSeq 2500. TCRdb reprocessed the public reads (quality trimming at Q25 with fastp, clone calling with MiXCR) and kept in-frame beta chains. Rows matching on CDR3 protein sequence are summarized as one entry with the most common DNA and genes. Present in this sample are more than 1,500 distinct CDR3 sequences, 70% to 85% of which were seen just once. Roughly 30% of the sample is taken by the ten largest.

The clonotype comes from a female donor who received the yellow fever vaccine. The rearranged chain carries TRBV20-1 and TRBJ2-1; the junction holds 11 bases that match TRBD2. The sequencing used T cells from blood (PBMCs), unsorted or a sorted subset (not recorded which), collected before or after yellow fever vaccination (not recorded which). The CDR3 protein sequence reads: CSASSGRSHNEQFF. The DNA reads as follows: TGCAGTGCTTCTAGCGGGAGGTCTCACAATGAGCAGTTCTTC.